Sequencing of this T cell receptor (beta chain) was carried out in a study of blood T cell repertoires in COVID-19. Generated by immunoSEQ multiplex PCR, the TCRdb table keeps only in-frame clones and is missing some. Of some 150,000 clones in the sample, 80% to 90% were seen once. The clonotype was recovered from a woman aged 45-65 years in a cohort sampled during active or convalescent COVID-19. Source material: peripheral blood.

This CDR3 is CASREDSLNQPQHF. The CDR3 DNA reads as TGTGCCAGCAGGGAGGACAGCCTCAATCAGCCCCAGCATTTT. This chain uses TRBV2 with TRBJ1-5, with a weak D call TRBD1 (6 bases). Deletions cut 6 bases from V and 3 bases from J, with 12 bases between. Germline V gene data show CDR1 as SNHLY and CDR2 as FYNNEI. This CDR3 is 14 amino acids long.